This T cell receptor beta chain was sequenced during a study of blood T cells in healthy people across ages. Study results and caveats: Calculation of diversity from one million T cells yielded estimates considered to be underestimates.

This clonotype was observed a handful of times. The antigen remains unidentified. CDR3 size: 13 residues. The germline V gene has CDR1 MNHEY and CDR2 SMNVEV (reference sequence). V was shortened by 5 bases and J by 3 bases, with 7 bases between the two germline ends. RNA extraction gave at least 5.5 micrograms of total RNA per sample. Combining a sample-barcoded 5' primer with a J-beta primer mix, a second PCR ran for roughly 6 to 12 cycles. The template-switch adaptor was a 5' adaptor with 12 random nucleotides. It tagged each cDNA molecule. TCRdb recomputed calls from the 5' RACE reads with MiXCR, one row per CDR3 protein. This sample has some 850,000 distinct CDR3 sequences, with roughly 25% found just once. The data also belong to a second study, concerning T cells of mothers and their children.

The specimen was blood. The origin of this receptor is a boy under 18 in good health. V usage is TRBV27 and J usage is TRBJ2-2, with D hard to call. As DNA, the CDR3 is TGTGCCAGCAGTCGACCCCACACCGGGGAGCTGTTTTTT. Translating gives CASSRPHTGELFF.